Listed below are T cell receptor beta chains from one sample, sequenced in a study of control samples from healthy donors and cancer patients. The data were produced by immunoSEQ multiplex PCR, yet TCRdb's version contains in-frame clones alone and is incomplete. The sample includes 15,000 to 20,000 clones, about 82% of them seen just once. Input material: PBMCs. The receptors stem from an older woman with colorectal cancer. The CDR3 runs from the conserved cysteine through the conserved F or W. The D gene is left open where the match is weak. Where a row states a size, it is once, few, many or the class of an expanded clone; other rows omit it.

D gene,V gene,clone size,J gene,CDR3 protein,CDR3 DNA
NA,TRBV3-1/TRBV3-2,NA,TRBJ1-1,CASSQQLGPNTEAFF,TGTGCCAGCAGCCAACAGCTGGGGCCGAACACTGAAGCTTTCTTT
NA,TRBV4-2,NA,TRBJ1-1,CASSQEFEGTEAFF,TGTGCCAGCAGCCAAGAATTCGAGGGCACTGAAGCTTTCTTT
NA,TRBV7-3,once,TRBJ1-3,CASSLPGTNTIYF,TGTGCCAGCAGCTTACCAGGGACAAACACCATATATTTT
NA,TRBV12-3/TRBV12-4,NA,TRBJ2-7,CASSLGAVYEQYF,TGTGCCAGCAGTTTAGGGGCTGTCTACGAGCAGTACTTC
TRBD1,TRBV5-5,NA,TRBJ2-5,CASSFETGWETQYF,TGTGCCAGCAGCTTTGAGACAGGGTGGGAGACCCAGTACTTC
NA,TRBV6-1,NA,TRBJ2-3,CASSEAGQATDTQYF,TGTGCCAGCAGTGAAGCGGGGCAAGCCACAGATACGCAGTATTTT
NA,TRBV6-2/TRBV6-3,NA,TRBJ2-1,CASSPYNEQFF,TGTGCCAGCAGCCCGTACAATGAGCAGTTCTTC
NA,TRBV27,few,TRBJ2-1,CASSPGPTASSYNEQFF,TGTGCCAGCAGTCCCGGACCGACAGCCAGCTCCTACAATGAGCAGTTCTTC
TRBD1,TRBV19,NA,TRBJ2-5,CASSPSRAQGARETQYF,TGTGCCAGTAGTCCAAGCCGGGCACAGGGGGCGAGAGAGACCCAGTACTTC
NA,TRBV7-9,NA,TRBJ2-5,CASSSQGPVETQYF,TGTGCCAGCAGCTCCCAGGGCCCCGTGGAGACCCAGTACTTC
TRBD1,TRBV18,NA,TRBJ1-2,CASSPTGDNYGYTF,TGTGCCAGCTCACCCACAGGGGACAACTATGGCTACACCTTC
NA,TRBV19,NA,TRBJ1-2,CASSIGTGLSYGYTF,TGTGCCAGTAGTATAGGAACAGGGCTGAGCTATGGCTACACCTTC
TRBD1,TRBV6-2/TRBV6-3,few,TRBJ2-7,CASSYGQGHYEQYF,TGTGCCAGCAGTTATGGACAGGGCCACTACGAGCAGTACTTC
NA,TRBV28,NA,TRBJ1-1,CASSTRARAEAFF,TGTGCCAGCAGTACCCGGGCCCGAGCTGAAGCTTTCTTT
NA,TRBV12-3/TRBV12-4,NA,TRBJ1-5,CASSGRRARPQHF,TGTGCCAGCAGTGGTCGAAGGGCACGGCCCCAGCATTTT
TRBD1,TRBV24-1,NA,TRBJ2-5,CATSDRQGGTGLAQYF,TGTGCCACCAGTGACCGACAGGGTGGAACGGGGTTAGCCCAGTACTTC
NA,TRBV5-5,once,TRBJ1-1,CASSLRWGPDTEAFF,TGTGCCAGCAGCTTGCGGTGGGGGCCAGACACTGAAGCTTTCTTT
NA,TRBV7-6,NA,TRBJ2-1,CASSPGPSGEQFF,TGTGCCAGCAGCCCAGGCCCCTCCGGTGAGCAGTTCTTC
TRBD1,TRBV5-1,NA,TRBJ2-7,CASSSQGAGLDEQYF,TGCGCCAGCAGCTCGCAGGGGGCTGGCTTGGACGAGCAGTACTTC
NA,TRBV24-1,NA,TRBJ1-2,CATSDPGGDGYTF,TGTGCCACCAGTGATCCTGGGGGGGATGGCTACACCTTC
NA,TRBV6-2/TRBV6-3,NA,TRBJ1-3,CASTPRSSSGNTIYF,TGTGCCAGCACCCCACGGTCGAGCTCTGGAAACACCATATATTTT
NA,TRBV3-1/TRBV3-2,NA,TRBJ1-2,CASSQEGINYGYTF,TGTGCCAGCAGCCAAGAGGGCATTAACTATGGCTACACCTTC
NA,TRBV10-3,NA,TRBJ2-2,CAIRVGGTGELFF,TGTGCCATCAGGGTCGGGGGCACCGGGGAGCTGTTTTTT
NA,TRBV6-2/TRBV6-3,NA,TRBJ2-2,CASSYVHWRSNTGELFF,TGTGCCAGCAGTTACGTCCATTGGCGTTCGAACACCGGGGAGCTGTTTTTT
NA,TRBV6-2/TRBV6-3,NA,TRBJ2-7,CASSLEFGGEQYF,TGTGCCAGCAGCCTCGAGTTTGGCGGCGAGCAGTACTTC
TRBD2,TRBV10-3,once,TRBJ2-5,CAISEGAGDQETQYF,TGTGCCATCAGTGAGGGGGCGGGGGACCAAGAGACCCAGTACTTC
NA,TRBV27,once,TRBJ1-1,CASSLWGGRTEAFF,TGTGCCAGCAGTTTATGGGGGGGACGCACTGAAGCTTTCTTT
TRBD2,TRBV11-2,NA,TRBJ2-1,CASSDPGLLFF,TGTGCCAGCAGCGACCCGGGACTACTGTTCTTC
TRBD1,TRBV18,NA,TRBJ2-5,CASSLDRVQETQYF,TGTGCCAGCTCACTTGACAGGGTTCAAGAGACCCAGTACTTC